This T cell receptor beta chain emerged from a study of response to subunit inactivated influenza vaccine. TCRdb ran MiXCR on the RT-PCR reads and lists one entry per CDR3 protein. The sample lists approximately 700,000 distinct CDR3 sequences, about 15% occurring once. This clonotype was observed a few times. Its antigen is as yet unknown. General observations from the study: Each seasonal influenza vaccination, the authors suggested, recruits few new T cells.

CDR3 length: 16 amino acids. CDR1 and CDR2 from the germline V gene are MNHNS and SASEGT. With V trimmed by 6 bases and J by 6 bases, 12 bases remained unmatched. The TCR originated in a man aged 50 to 60 who received an inactivated influenza vaccine. The specimen was PBMCs from blood, collected about 13 days after vaccination. The genes are TRBV6-1 and TRBJ2-5, with 11 nucleotides matching TRBD1. The CDR3 here is CASSPTGQGVRKTQYF. Written as DNA, the CDR3 is TGTGCCAGCAGCCCTACGGGACAGGGGGTCAGGAAGACCCAGTACTTC.